This is a list of T cell receptor beta chains from one sample in a study of blood T cell repertoires in COVID-19. The protocol was immunoSEQ multiplex PCR, while the TCRdb copy is restricted to in-frame clones and leaves out a portion. The sample yields 100,000 to 150,000 clones, approximately 84% seen once. The specimen sequenced was peripheral blood. These receptors all stem from a man in his 60s with acute or convalescent COVID-19. The CDR3 runs from the conserved cysteine through the conserved F or W. Each record gives: J gene, V gene, clone size, D gene, CDR3 protein, CDR3 DNA. D genes are given only for firm matches. A row's size may be missing; if present it is once, few, many or a size class.

J gene: TRBJ2-1
V gene: TRBV6-5
clone size: -
D gene: TRBD2
CDR3 protein: CASSYLAGYVNEQFF
CDR3 DNA: TGTGCCAGCAGTTACCTAGCGGGATACGTCAATGAGCAGTTCTTC

J gene: TRBJ1-6
V gene: TRBV11-2
clone size: -
D gene: -
CDR3 protein: CASSLVGSQSPLHF
CDR3 DNA: TGTGCCAGCAGCTTAGTGGGCAGCCAATCACCCCTCCACTTT

J gene: TRBJ1-1
V gene: TRBV2
clone size: -
D gene: -
CDR3 protein: CASYRPTTYRANTEAFF
CDR3 DNA: TGTGCCAGCTATCGACCAACCACGTACAGGGCGAACACTGAAGCTTTCTTT

J gene: TRBJ1-1
V gene: TRBV18
clone size: -
D gene: TRBD1
CDR3 protein: CASSTGRFEAFF
CDR3 DNA: TGTGCCAGCTCGACAGGGAGATTTGAAGCTTTCTTT

J gene: TRBJ1-2
V gene: TRBV12-3/TRBV12-4
clone size: few
D gene: -
CDR3 protein: CASSFGGRGYTF
CDR3 DNA: TGTGCCAGCAGTTTCGGGGGGCGCGGCTACACCTTC

J gene: TRBJ1-1
V gene: TRBV18
clone size: -
D gene: TRBD1
CDR3 protein: CASSPPTGRNTEAFF
CDR3 DNA: TGTGCCAGCTCACCACCGACAGGGAGGAACACTGAAGCTTTCTTT

J gene: TRBJ2-7
V gene: TRBV30
clone size: -
D gene: -
CDR3 protein: CAWSPGFSYEQYF
CDR3 DNA: TGTGCCTGGAGTCCGGGGTTCTCCTACGAGCAGTACTTC

J gene: TRBJ1-1
V gene: TRBV12-3/TRBV12-4
clone size: -
D gene: -
CDR3 protein: CASSRNTEAFF
CDR3 DNA: TGTGCCAGCAGCCGGAACACTGAAGCTTTCTTT

J gene: TRBJ2-1
V gene: TRBV6-2/TRBV6-3
clone size: -
D gene: TRBD1
CDR3 protein: CASSRTGSNEQFF
CDR3 DNA: TGTGCCAGCAGTCGGACAGGGAGCAATGAGCAGTTCTTC

J gene: TRBJ2-1
V gene: TRBV9
clone size: -
D gene: -
CDR3 protein: CASSVVQDNEQFF
CDR3 DNA: TGTGCCAGCAGCGTAGTCCAGGACAATGAGCAGTTCTTC

J gene: TRBJ2-2
V gene: TRBV27
clone size: -
D gene: -
CDR3 protein: CASSFSRIANTGELFF
CDR3 DNA: TGTGCCAGCAGTTTCTCGCGGATCGCGAACACCGGGGAGCTGTTTTTT

J gene: TRBJ2-3
V gene: TRBV19
clone size: -
D gene: TRBD2
CDR3 protein: CASRSRGGGKGADTQYF
CDR3 DNA: TGTGCCAGTAGGTCCCGCGGGGGGGGTAAAGGGGCAGATACGCAGTATTTT

J gene: TRBJ2-1
V gene: TRBV15
clone size: -
D gene: -
CDR3 protein: CATSRRDKRNEQFF
CDR3 DNA: TGTGCCACCAGCAGAAGAGATAAGCGGAATGAGCAGTTCTTC

J gene: TRBJ2-2
V gene: TRBV5-1
clone size: few
D gene: TRBD1
CDR3 protein: CASSPGQGAGTGELFF
CDR3 DNA: TGCGCCAGCAGCCCCGGACAGGGGGCAGGAACCGGGGAGCTGTTTTTT

J gene: TRBJ1-4
V gene: TRBV5-5
clone size: -
D gene: -
CDR3 protein: CASNPQGTNEKLFF
CDR3 DNA: TGTGCCAGCAACCCGCAGGGAACTAATGAAAAACTGTTTTTT

J gene: TRBJ2-5
V gene: TRBV12-3/TRBV12-4
clone size: -
D gene: -
CDR3 protein: CASSYWRQETQYF
CDR3 DNA: TGTGCCAGCAGTTACTGGAGACAAGAGACCCAGTACTTC

J gene: TRBJ2-7
V gene: TRBV18
clone size: -
D gene: -
CDR3 protein: CASSPLQGPNEQYF
CDR3 DNA: TGTGCCAGCTCACCACTTCAGGGGCCCAACGAGCAGTACTTC

J gene: TRBJ1-2
V gene: TRBV6-6
clone size: -
D gene: TRBD1
CDR3 protein: CASSPPGTAYGYTF
CDR3 DNA: TGTGCCAGCAGCCCCCCCGGGACAGCTTATGGCTACACCTTC

J gene: TRBJ2-1
V gene: TRBV9
clone size: -
D gene: -
CDR3 protein: CASSVDEQSSYNEQFF
CDR3 DNA: TGTGCCAGCAGCGTAGACGAACAGAGCTCCTACAATGAGCAGTTCTTC

J gene: TRBJ1-2
V gene: TRBV5-4
clone size: few
D gene: -
CDR3 protein: CASSLVGALGGGYTF
CDR3 DNA: TGTGCCAGCAGCTTGGTTGGGGCCCTAGGTGGTGGCTACACCTTC

J gene: TRBJ1-4
V gene: TRBV5-1
clone size: -
D gene: -
CDR3 protein: CASSRSTPTNEKLFF
CDR3 DNA: TGCGCCAGCAGTAGATCGACACCAACTAATGAAAAACTGTTTTTT

J gene: TRBJ2-5
V gene: TRBV18
clone size: -
D gene: TRBD2
CDR3 protein: CASSPLLAGEETQYF
CDR3 DNA: TGTGCCAGCTCACCACTACTAGCGGGGGAAGAGACCCAGTACTTC

J gene: TRBJ1-5
V gene: TRBV2
clone size: -
D gene: -
CDR3 protein: CASSELGLQGKQPQHF
CDR3 DNA: TGTGCCAGCAGTGAATTAGGGTTACAGGGAAAACAGCCCCAGCATTTT

J gene: TRBJ1-1
V gene: TRBV10-3
clone size: few
D gene: -
CDR3 protein: CAISEAGYNTEAFF
CDR3 DNA: TGTGCCATCAGTGAGGCAGGGTACAACACTGAAGCTTTCTTT

J gene: TRBJ2-3
V gene: TRBV7-6
clone size: -
D gene: -
CDR3 protein: CASSLRGYTTGGADTQYF
CDR3 DNA: TGTGCCAGCAGCTTAAGGGGCTACACAACAGGGGGGGCGGATACGCAGTATTTT

J gene: TRBJ1-2
V gene: TRBV19
clone size: -
D gene: -
CDR3 protein: CASSFREGYGYTF
CDR3 DNA: TGTGCCAGTAGTTTCAGGGAAGGCTATGGCTACACCTTC

J gene: TRBJ1-1
V gene: TRBV12-3/TRBV12-4
clone size: -
D gene: -
CDR3 protein: CASSRTQRAFF
CDR3 DNA: TGTGCCAGCAGTAGAACCCAGAGGGCTTTCTTT

J gene: TRBJ2-5
V gene: TRBV6-5
clone size: once
D gene: TRBD1
CDR3 protein: CASSYARGLETQYF
CDR3 DNA: TGTGCCAGCAGTTACGCCAGGGGGTTAGAGACCCAGTACTTC

J gene: TRBJ1-2
V gene: TRBV20-1
clone size: few
D gene: -
CDR3 protein: CSGGTNYGYTF
CDR3 DNA: TGCAGTGGAGGGACTAACTATGGCTACACCTTC

J gene: TRBJ1-3
V gene: TRBV5-1
clone size: -
D gene: -
CDR3 protein: CASSPGGSGNTIYF
CDR3 DNA: TGCGCCAGCAGCCCGGGGGGGAGTGGAAACACCATATATTTT

J gene: TRBJ2-7
V gene: TRBV7-3
clone size: -
D gene: TRBD1
CDR3 protein: CASSLTGGLYEQYF
CDR3 DNA: TGTGCCAGCAGCTTAACAGGGGGCCTCTACGAGCAGTACTTC

J gene: TRBJ1-2
V gene: TRBV15
clone size: -
D gene: TRBD1
CDR3 protein: CATSRVSTGVGSNYGYTF
CDR3 DNA: TGTGCCACCAGCAGAGTATCGACAGGGGTGGGTTCTAACTATGGCTACACCTTC

J gene: TRBJ1-5
V gene: TRBV19
clone size: -
D gene: -
CDR3 protein: CASSSTHRDGQPQHF
CDR3 DNA: TGTGCCAGTAGTTCAACCCACAGGGATGGGCAGCCCCAGCATTTT

J gene: TRBJ2-1
V gene: TRBV3-1/TRBV3-2
clone size: -
D gene: TRBD2
CDR3 protein: CASSPGLAVSSYNEQFF
CDR3 DNA: TGTGCCAGCAGCCCCGGACTAGCGGTGAGCTCCTACAATGAGCAGTTCTTC

J gene: TRBJ2-3
V gene: TRBV6-5
clone size: -
D gene: TRBD2
CDR3 protein: CASSTLAASTDTQYF
CDR3 DNA: TGTGCCAGCAGTACCCTAGCGGCAAGCACAGATACGCAGTATTTT

J gene: TRBJ2-1
V gene: TRBV7-2
clone size: few
D gene: TRBD2
CDR3 protein: CASSLMGLAGEQFF
CDR3 DNA: TGTGCCAGCAGCTTAATGGGACTAGCGGGTGAGCAGTTCTTC

J gene: TRBJ2-1
V gene: TRBV2
clone size: -
D gene: TRBD2
CDR3 protein: CASRGTSGTYYNEQFF
CDR3 DNA: TGTGCCAGCAGGGGTACTAGCGGGACCTACTACAATGAGCAGTTCTTC